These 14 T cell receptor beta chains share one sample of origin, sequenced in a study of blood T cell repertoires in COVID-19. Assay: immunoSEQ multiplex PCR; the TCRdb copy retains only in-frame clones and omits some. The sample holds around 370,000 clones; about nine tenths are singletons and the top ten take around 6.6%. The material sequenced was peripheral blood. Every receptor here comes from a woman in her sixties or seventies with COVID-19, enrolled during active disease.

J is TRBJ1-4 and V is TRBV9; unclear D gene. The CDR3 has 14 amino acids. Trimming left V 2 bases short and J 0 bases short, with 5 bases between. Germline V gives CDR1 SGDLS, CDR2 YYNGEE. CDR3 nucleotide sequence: TGTGCCAGCAGCGTGAGTACAACTAATGAAAAACTGTTTTTT. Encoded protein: CASSVSTTNEKLFF.

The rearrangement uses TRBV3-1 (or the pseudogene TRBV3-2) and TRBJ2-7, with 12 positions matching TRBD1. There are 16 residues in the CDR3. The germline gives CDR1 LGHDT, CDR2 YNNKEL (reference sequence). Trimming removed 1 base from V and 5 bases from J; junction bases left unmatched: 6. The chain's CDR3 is CASSQAPGQGAHEQYF. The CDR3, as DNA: TGTGCCAGCAGCCAAGCCCCGGGACAGGGGGCCCACGAGCAGTACTTC.

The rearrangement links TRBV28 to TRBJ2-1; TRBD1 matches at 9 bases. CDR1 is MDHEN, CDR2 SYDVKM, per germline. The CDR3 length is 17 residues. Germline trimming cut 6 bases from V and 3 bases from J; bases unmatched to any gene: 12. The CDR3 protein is CASSRVGQGKSYNEQFF. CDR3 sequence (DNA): TGTGCCAGCAGCCGCGTGGGACAGGGAAAGAGCTACAATGAGCAGTTCTTC.

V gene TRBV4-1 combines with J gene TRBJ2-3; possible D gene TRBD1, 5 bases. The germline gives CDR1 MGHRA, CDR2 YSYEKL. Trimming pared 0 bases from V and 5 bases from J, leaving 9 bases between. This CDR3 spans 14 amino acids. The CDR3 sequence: CASSQDGALDTQYF. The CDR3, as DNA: TGCGCCAGCAGCCAAGATGGGGCCTTAGATACGCAGTATTTT.

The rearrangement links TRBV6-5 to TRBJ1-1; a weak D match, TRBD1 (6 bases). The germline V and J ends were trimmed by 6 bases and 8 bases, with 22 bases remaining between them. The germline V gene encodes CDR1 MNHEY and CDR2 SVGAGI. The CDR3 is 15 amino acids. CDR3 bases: TGTGCCAGCAGAACCGGGGGGGGGCAGTTCCCCGAAGCTTTCTTT. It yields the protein CASRTGGGQFPEAFF.

The CDR3, as DNA: TGCGCCAGCAGCCAAGATGCAGGGATGATCTACAATGAGCAGTTCTTC. This encodes CASSQDAGMIYNEQFF. This chain connects TRBV4-3 to TRBJ2-1, with a weak D call TRBD1 (5 bases). The CDR3 runs 16 residues. From germline, CDR1 is LGHNA and CDR2 YSLEER. The V and J ends lost 0 bases and 3 bases respectively, with 12 bases between them.

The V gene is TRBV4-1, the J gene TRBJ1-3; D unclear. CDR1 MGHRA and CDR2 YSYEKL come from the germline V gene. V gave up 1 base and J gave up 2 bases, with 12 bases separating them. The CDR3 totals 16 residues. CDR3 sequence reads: CASSQVAGRTGNTIYF. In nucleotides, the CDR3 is TGCGCCAGCAGCCAAGTTGCCGGGAGAACTGGAAACACCATATATTTT.

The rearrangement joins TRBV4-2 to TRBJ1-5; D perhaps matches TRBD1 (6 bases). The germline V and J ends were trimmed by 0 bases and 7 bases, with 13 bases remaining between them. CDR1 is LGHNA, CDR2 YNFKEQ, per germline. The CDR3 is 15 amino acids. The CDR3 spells CASSQDLTGQQPQHF. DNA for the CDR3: TGTGCCAGCAGCCAAGATCTGACAGGCCAGCAGCCCCAGCATTTT.

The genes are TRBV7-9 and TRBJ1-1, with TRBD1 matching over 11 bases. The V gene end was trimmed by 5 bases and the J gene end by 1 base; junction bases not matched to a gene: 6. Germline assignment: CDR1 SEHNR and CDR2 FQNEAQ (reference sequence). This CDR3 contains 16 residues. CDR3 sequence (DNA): TGTGCCAGCAGCCCCGGGACAGGGGGTAGGAACACTGAAGCTTTCTTT. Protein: CASSPGTGGRNTEAFF.

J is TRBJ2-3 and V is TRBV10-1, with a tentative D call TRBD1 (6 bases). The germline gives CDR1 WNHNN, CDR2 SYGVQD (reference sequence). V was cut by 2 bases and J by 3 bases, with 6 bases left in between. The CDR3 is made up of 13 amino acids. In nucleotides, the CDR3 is TGCGCCAGCAGTGAGCAGGGGACAGATACGCAGTATTTT. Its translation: CASSEQGTDTQYF.

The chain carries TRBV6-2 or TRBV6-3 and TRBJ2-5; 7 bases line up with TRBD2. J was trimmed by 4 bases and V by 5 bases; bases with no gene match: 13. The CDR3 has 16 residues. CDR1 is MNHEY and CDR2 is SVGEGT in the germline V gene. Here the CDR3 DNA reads TGTGCCAGCAGTCTGGGAGGGACTAAGGGTGGAGAGACCCAGTACTTC. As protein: CASSLGGTKGGETQYF.

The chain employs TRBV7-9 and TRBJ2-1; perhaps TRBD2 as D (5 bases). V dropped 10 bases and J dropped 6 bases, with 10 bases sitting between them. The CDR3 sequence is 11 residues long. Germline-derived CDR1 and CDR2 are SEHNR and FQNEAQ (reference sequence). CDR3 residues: CATIGVNEQFF. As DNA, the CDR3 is TGTGCCACCATCGGGGTCAATGAGCAGTTCTTC. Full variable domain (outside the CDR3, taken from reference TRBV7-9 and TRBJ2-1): DTGVSQNPRHKITKRGQNVTFRCDPISEHNRLYWYRQTLGQGPEFLTYFQNEAQLEKSRLLSDRFSAERPKGSFSTLEIQRTEQGDSAMYLCATIGVNEQFFGPGTRLTVL.

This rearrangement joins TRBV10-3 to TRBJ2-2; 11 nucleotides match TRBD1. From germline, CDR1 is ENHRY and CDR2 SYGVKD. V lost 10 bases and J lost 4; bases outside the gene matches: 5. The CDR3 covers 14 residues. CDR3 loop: CASLGQGGTGELFF. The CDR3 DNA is TGTGCCAGCCTGGGACAGGGGGGCACCGGGGAGCTGTTTTTT.

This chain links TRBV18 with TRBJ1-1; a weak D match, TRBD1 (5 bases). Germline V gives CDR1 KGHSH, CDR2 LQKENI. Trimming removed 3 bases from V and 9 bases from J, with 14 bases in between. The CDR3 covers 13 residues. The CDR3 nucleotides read TGTGCCAGCTCACCTGGTGCTGGGGCTAAAGCTTTCTTT. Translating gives CASSPGAGAKAFF.